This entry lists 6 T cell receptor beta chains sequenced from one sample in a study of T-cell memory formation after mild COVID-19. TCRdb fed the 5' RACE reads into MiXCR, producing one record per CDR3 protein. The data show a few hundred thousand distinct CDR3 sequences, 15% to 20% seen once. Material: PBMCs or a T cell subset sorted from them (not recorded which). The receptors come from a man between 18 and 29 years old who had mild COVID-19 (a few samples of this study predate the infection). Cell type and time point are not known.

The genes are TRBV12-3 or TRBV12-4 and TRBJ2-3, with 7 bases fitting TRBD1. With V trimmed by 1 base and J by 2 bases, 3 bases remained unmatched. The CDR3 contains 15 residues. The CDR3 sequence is CASSLGGQLTDTQYF. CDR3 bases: TGTGCCAGCAGTTTAGGGGGACAGCTCACAGATACGCAGTATTTT.

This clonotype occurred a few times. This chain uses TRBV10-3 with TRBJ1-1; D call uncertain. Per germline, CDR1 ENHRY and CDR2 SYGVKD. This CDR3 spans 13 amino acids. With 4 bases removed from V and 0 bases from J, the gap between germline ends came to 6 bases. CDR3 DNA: TGTGCCATCAGTGTAGGGATGAACACTGAAGCTTTCTTT. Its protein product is CAISVGMNTEAFF.

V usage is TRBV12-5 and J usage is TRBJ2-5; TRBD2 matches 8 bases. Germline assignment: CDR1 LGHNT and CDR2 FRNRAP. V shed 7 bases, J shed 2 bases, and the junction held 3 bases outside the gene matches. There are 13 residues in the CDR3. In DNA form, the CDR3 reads TGTGCTAGTGTGATAGCGGGGCAAGAGACCCAGTACTTC. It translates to CASVIAGQETQYF.

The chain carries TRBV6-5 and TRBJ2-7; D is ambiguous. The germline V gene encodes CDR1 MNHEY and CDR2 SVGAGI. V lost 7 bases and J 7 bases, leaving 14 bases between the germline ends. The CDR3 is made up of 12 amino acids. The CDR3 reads CASTRRPGEQYF. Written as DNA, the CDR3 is TGTGCCAGCACCCGCAGACCTGGGGAGCAGTACTTC.

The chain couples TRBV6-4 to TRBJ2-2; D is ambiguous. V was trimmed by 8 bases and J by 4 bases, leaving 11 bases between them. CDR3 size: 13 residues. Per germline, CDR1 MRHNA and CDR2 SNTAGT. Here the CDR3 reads CASSFQSTGELFF. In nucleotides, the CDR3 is TGTGCCAGCTCATTTCAGAGCACCGGGGAGCTGTTTTTT.

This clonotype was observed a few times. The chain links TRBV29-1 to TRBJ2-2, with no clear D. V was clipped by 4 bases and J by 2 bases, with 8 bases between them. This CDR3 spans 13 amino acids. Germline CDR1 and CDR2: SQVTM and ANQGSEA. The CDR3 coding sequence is TGCAGCGTTGGACGACCTAACACCGGGGAGCTGTTTTTT. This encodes CSVGRPNTGELFF.